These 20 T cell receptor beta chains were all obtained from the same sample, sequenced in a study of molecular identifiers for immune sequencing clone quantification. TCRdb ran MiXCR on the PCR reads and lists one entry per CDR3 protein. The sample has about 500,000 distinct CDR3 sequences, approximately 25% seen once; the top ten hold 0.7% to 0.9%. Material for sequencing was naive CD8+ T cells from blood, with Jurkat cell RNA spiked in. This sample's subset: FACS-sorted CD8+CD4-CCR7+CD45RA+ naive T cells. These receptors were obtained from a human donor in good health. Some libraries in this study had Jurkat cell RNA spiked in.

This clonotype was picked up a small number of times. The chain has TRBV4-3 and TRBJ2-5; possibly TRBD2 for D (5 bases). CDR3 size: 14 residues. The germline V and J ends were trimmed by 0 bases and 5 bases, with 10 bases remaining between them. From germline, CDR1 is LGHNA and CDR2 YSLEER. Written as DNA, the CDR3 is TGCGCCAGCAGCCAAGATACCGGCGGGGAGACCCAGTACTTC. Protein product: CASSQDTGGETQYF.

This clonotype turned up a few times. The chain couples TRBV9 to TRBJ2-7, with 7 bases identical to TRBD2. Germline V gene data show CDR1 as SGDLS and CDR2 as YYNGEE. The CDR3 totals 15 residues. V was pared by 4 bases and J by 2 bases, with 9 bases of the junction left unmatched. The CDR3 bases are TGTGCCAGCAGCTCAGGGCCCGGGACTACCTACGAGCAGTACTTC. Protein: CASSSGPGTTYEQYF.

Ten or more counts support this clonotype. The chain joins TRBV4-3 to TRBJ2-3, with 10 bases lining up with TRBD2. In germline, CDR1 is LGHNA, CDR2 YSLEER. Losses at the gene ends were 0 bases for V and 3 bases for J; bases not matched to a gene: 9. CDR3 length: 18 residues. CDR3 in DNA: TGCGCCAGCAGCCAAGATTCGCCTAGCGGGAGCTTAACAGATACGCAGTATTTT. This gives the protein CASSQDSPSGSLTDTQYF.

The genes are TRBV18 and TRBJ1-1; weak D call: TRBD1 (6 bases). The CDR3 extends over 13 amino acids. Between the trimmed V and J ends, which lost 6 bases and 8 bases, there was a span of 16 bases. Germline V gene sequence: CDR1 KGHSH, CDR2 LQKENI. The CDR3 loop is CASSWGGAPEAFF. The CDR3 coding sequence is TGTGCCAGCTCGTGGGGGGGGGCCCCCGAAGCTTTCTTT. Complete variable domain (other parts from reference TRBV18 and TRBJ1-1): NAGVMQNPRHLVRRRGQEARLRCSPMKGHSHVYWYRQLPEEGLKFMVYLQKENIIDESGMPKERFSAEFPKEGPSILRIQQVVRGDSAAYFCASSWGGAPEAFFGQGTRLTVV.

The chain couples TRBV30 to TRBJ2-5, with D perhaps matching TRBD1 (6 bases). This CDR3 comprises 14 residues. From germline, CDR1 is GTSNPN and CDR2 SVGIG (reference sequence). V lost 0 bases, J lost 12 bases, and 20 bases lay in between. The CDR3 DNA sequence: TGTGCCTGGAGTGTACTGTGGGGGCTTGAGGCCAAGTACTTC. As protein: CAWSVLWGLEAKYF. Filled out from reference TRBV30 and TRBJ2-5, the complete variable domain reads SQTIHQWPATLVQPVGSPLSLECTVEGTSNPNLYWYRQAAGRGLQLLFYSVGIGQISSEVPQNLSASRPQDRQFILSSKKLLLSDSGFYLCAWSVLWGLEAKYFGPGTRLLVL.

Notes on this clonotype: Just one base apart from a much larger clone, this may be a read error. The CDR3 loop is CASNQVEGRSTEAFF. CDR3 bases: TGCGCCAGCAACCAAGTGGAGGGTAGGAGTACTGAAGCTTTCTTT. The chain links TRBV4-1 to TRBJ1-1; D is uncertain. This CDR3 contains 15 residues. CDR1 is MGHRA, CDR2 YSYEKL, per germline.

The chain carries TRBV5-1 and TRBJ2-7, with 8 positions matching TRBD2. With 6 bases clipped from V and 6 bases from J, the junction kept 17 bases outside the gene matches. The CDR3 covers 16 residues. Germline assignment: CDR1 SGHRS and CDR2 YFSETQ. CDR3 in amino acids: CASTPGFGTSVSEQYF. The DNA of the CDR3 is TGCGCCAGCACCCCGGGCTTCGGGACTAGTGTATCCGAGCAGTACTTC.

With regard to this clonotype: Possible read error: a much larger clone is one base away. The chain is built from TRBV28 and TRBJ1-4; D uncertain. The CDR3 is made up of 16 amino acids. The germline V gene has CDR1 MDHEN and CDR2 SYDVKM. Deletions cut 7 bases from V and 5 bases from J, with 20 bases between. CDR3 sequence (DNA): TGTGCCAGCATCGGGCAGCTCTTGGTAGTGAATGAAAAACTGTTTTTT. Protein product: CASIGQLLVVNEKLFF.

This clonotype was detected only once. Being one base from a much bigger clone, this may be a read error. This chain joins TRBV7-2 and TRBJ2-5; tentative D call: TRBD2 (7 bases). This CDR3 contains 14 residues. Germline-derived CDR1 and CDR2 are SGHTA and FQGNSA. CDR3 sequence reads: CASSWAGAGETPYF. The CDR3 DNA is TGTGCCAGCAGCTGGGCGGGGGCCGGAGAGACCCCGTACTTC.

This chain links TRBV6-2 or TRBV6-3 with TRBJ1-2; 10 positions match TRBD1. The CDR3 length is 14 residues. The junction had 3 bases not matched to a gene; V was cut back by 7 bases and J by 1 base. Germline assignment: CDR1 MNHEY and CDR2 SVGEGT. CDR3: CASTGTGDNYGYTF. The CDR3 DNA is TGTGCCAGCACCGGGACAGGGGATAACTATGGCTACACCTTC.

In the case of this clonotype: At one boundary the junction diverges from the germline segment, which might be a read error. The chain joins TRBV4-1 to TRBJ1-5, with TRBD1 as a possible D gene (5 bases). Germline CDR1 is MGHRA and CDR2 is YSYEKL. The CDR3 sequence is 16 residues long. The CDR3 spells CASSQVSEQGNQPQHF. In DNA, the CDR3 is TGCGCCAGCAGCCAAGTCTCGGAGCAGGGCAATCAGCCTCAGCATTTT.

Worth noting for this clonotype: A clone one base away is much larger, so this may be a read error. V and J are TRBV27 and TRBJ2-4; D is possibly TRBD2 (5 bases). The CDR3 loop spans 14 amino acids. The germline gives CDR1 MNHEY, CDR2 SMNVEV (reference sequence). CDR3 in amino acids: CAGSLTSTADIQYF. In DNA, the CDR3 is TGTGCCGGCAGTTTAACTAGTACCGCGGACATTCAGTACTTC.

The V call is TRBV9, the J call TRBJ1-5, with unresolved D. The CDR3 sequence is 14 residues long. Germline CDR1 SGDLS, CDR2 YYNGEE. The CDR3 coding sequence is TGTGCTTCTCCCCCACCGTTCCGCGATCAGCCCCAGCATTTT. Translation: CASPPPFRDQPQHF.

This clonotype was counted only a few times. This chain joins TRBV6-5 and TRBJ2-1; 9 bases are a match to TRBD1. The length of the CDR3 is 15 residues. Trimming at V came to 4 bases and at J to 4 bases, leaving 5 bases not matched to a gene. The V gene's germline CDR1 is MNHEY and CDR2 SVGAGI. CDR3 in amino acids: CASSFVGTGYNEQFF. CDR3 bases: TGTGCCAGCAGTTTCGTCGGGACAGGGTACAATGAGCAGTTCTTC.

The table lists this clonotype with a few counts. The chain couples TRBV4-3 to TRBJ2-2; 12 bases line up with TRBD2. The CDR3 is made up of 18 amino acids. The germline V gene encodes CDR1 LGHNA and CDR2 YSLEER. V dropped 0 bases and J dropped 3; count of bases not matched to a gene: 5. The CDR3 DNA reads TGCGCCAGCAGCCAAGATCTAGCGGGAGGGCCCGACACCGGGGAGCTGTTTTTT. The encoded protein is CASSQDLAGGPDTGELFF.

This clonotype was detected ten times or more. The CDR3 is CASSRTNAGVGDTQYF. The CDR3 region has the DNA TGTGCCAGCAGTAGAACTAATGCGGGCGTCGGGGATACGCAGTATTTT. The chain is built from TRBV7-9 and TRBJ2-3; TRBD2 might be the D (5 bases). The germline gives CDR1 SEHNR, CDR2 FQNEAQ (reference sequence). Between the trimmed V and J ends, which lost 6 bases and 6 bases, there was a span of 22 bases. The CDR3 totals 16 residues.

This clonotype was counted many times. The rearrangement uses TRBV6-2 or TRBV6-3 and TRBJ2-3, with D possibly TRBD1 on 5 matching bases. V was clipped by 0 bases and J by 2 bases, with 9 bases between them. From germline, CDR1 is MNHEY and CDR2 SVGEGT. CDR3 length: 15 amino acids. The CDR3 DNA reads TGTGCCAGCAGTTACTCGGCCAGGGTCACAGATACGCAGTATTTT. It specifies CASSYSARVTDTQYF.

CDR3 sequence (DNA): TGTGCCAGCAGTTACTCGTTGGTTCAGCCCCAGCATTTT. Translating gives CASSYSLVQPQHF. The chain has TRBV6-6 and TRBJ1-5; D gene unclear. This CDR3 has 13 amino acids. Germline-derived CDR1 and CDR2 are MNHNY and SVGAGI (reference sequence). Trimming left V 0 bases short and J 6 bases short, with 6 bases between.

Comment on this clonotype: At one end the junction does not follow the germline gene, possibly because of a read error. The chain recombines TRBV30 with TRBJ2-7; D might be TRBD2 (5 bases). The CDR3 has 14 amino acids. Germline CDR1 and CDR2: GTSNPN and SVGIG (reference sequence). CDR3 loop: CVWSRGSVPYEQYF. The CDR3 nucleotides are TGTGTCTGGAGTCGGGGTTCAGTACCCTACGAGCAGTACTTC.

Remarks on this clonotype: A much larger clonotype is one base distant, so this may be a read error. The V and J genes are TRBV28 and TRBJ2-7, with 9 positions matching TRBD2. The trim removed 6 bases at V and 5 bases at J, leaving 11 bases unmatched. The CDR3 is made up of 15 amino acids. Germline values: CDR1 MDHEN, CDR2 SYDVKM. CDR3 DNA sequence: TGTGCCAGCAGACCCACGACTAGCGGCCTCCACGAGCAGTACTTC. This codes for CASRPTTSGLHEQYF.